These 8 T cell receptor beta chains were sequenced from one sample in a study of monozygotic twins with cystic fibrosis. This table comes from immunoSEQ multiplex PCR, and its TCRdb copy is limited to in-frame clones, with some not included. The data hold some 35,000 clones, with approximately 65% observed a single time. Sequenced: blood. The receptors originated from a girl aged 5 to 17 with cystic fibrosis.

In DNA form, the CDR3 reads TGCGCCAGCAGCCAAGCTAGCGGGAGTGCCGTCTATGAGCAGTTCTTC. Amino acid sequence: CASSQASGSAVYEQFF. The rearrangement links TRBV4-1 to TRBJ2-1; 10 bases align to TRBD2. CDR1 is MGHRA and CDR2 is YSYEKL in the germline V gene. There are 16 residues in the CDR3. Trimming at V came to 1 base and at J to 8 bases, leaving 8 bases not matched to a gene.

This clone was seen only a few times. This chain uses TRBV13 with TRBJ1-1; D call uncertain. Trimming left V 4 bases short and J 1 base short, with 13 bases between. Germline V gene sequence: CDR1 PRHDT, CDR2 FYEKMQ (reference sequence). The CDR3 sequence is 15 residues long. The CDR3 DNA follows: TGTGCCAGCAGCTCCACGGTTTCAGGGAACACTGAAGCTTTCTTT. Its protein is CASSSTVSGNTEAFF. Filled out from reference TRBV13 and TRBJ1-1, the complete variable domain reads AAGVIQSPRHLIKEKRETATLKCYPIPRHDTVYWYQQGPGQDPQFLISFYEKMQSDKGSIPDRFSAQQFSDYHSELNMSSLELGDSALYFCASSSTVSGNTEAFFGQGTRLTVV.

V gene TRBV27 combines with J gene TRBJ2-1; D not certain. Trimming stripped 5 bases from V and 8 bases from J, with 19 bases between. In germline, CDR1 is MNHEY, CDR2 SMNVEV (reference sequence). The CDR3 sequence is 15 residues long. CDR3 sequence: CASSASSARWYEQFF. CDR3 coding DNA: TGTGCCAGCAGTGCCTCCTCCGCTCGATGGTATGAGCAGTTCTTC.

This clone was recorded a few times. The CDR3 region has the DNA TGTGCCAGCAGCCCTACAACAGAGAACACTGAAGCTTTCTTT. Protein product: CASSPTTENTEAFF. The chain combines TRBV6-1 with TRBJ1-1; no definite D call. V gave up 6 bases and J gave up 1 base, with 12 bases separating them. Germline CDR1 and CDR2: MNHNS and SASEGT. The CDR3 loop spans 14 amino acids.

This clone was seen just once. V usage is TRBV2 and J usage is TRBJ2-5; D may match TRBD1 or TRBD2 (5 bases each). V was cut by 3 bases and J by 4 bases, with 18 bases left in between. Germline V gene lookup returns CDR1 SNHLY and CDR2 FYNNEI. The CDR3 length is 16 residues. Here the CDR3 reads CASSDPGTALGETQYF. The CDR3 coding sequence is TGTGCCAGCAGTGACCCCGGGACCGCTTTAGGAGAGACCCAGTACTTC.

This chain links TRBV4-2 with TRBJ2-5; D remains ambiguous. V lost 1 base, J lost 5 bases, and 17 bases lay in between. This CDR3 comprises 16 residues. The germline V gene encodes CDR1 LGHNA and CDR2 YNFKEQ. The CDR3 nucleotides are TGTGCCAGCAGCCAAGCTTTAGGCGCGGTGGGCGAGACCCAGTACTTC. This gives the protein CASSQALGAVGETQYF.

The chain employs TRBV27 and TRBJ2-3; 7 bases line up with TRBD1. CDR3 size: 14 residues. V lost 5 bases to trimming and J lost 2 bases; unmatched junction nucleotides: 4. CDR1 is MNHEY, CDR2 SMNVEV, per germline (reference sequence). The CDR3: CASSIDRATDTQYF. For the CDR3, the DNA is TGTGCCAGCAGTATCGACAGGGCCACAGATACGCAGTATTTT.

The chain links TRBV28 to TRBJ2-1, with D perhaps TRBD2 (5 bases). The CDR3 is 15 amino acids. CDR1 MDHEN and CDR2 SYDVKM come from the germline V gene. V lost 7 bases and J 4 bases, leaving 17 bases between the germline ends. The DNA for the CDR3 is TGTGCCAGCATCAAAGGCGGGCCCCAGTACAATGAGCAGTTCTTC. Its protein product is CASIKGGPQYNEQFF.